Listed below are T cell receptor beta chains from one sample, sequenced in a study of T cell repertoires in cytomegalovirus infection. TCRdb ran MiXCR on the reads and lists one entry per CDR3 protein. The profile covers fewer than 550,000 distinct CDR3 sequences, with 15% to 20% appearing a single time and approximately 24% taken by the ten largest. Sequencing was carried out using CD8+ T cells from PBMCs. Every receptor here comes from a human donor in good health (CMV status not recorded). Some clones in this sample may be carry-over from other donors' samples. The conserved cysteine and the conserved F or W are not part of the CDR3 here. A clone size is listed for some rows: how often the clone was seen (once, few, many), or a class if it is expanded.

v_call cdr3_length clone_size cdr3_aa
TRBV5-1 15 NA ASSLAEAGGFTDTQY
TRBV9 13 few ASSVGVGTTYEQY
TRBV6-2/TRBV6-3 14 few ASTQTGFRRAYEQY
TRBV5-1 11 NA ASSFQVSYEQY
TRBV7-9 10 many ASSLPGFEQY
TRBV19 13 few ASSIAGETYNEQF
TRBV29-1 11 few SVVTRGDRGYT
TRBV6-1 10 many ASVPTNTEAF
TRBV3-1 15 few ASSRPLPGGNQETQY
TRBV2 12 many ASSPQDRDHEQY
TRBV9 14 NA ASSATSGGGQETQY
TRBV6-1 13 NA ASSTDGPRYTEAV
TRBV7-2 13 many ASSDRVQSPYEQY
TRBV2 13 few ASTADGYSNQPQH
TRBV6-6 10 few ASSLTGLEQY
TRBV19 13 few ASSTTGTGGYEQY
TRBV29-1 15 NA SVEDRNREAGANVLT
TRBV5-1 13 many ASSLVEGPVDEQF
TRBV6-5 13 many ASSIGQGLNTEAF
TRBV20-1 12 many SARPTSGRHEQY
TRBV7-3 13 many ASSPGRGGLLEQY
TRBV11-3 12 NA ASSPGAESTEAF
TRBV19 12 many ASSTTGSTGELF
TRBV12-3/TRBV12-4 11 many ASNLGSPNEQF
TRBV6-5 13 NA ASSYTGGTTGELF
TRBV19 13 NA ASSTRATTNEKLF
TRBV24-1 12 NA ATSVDANTGELF
TRBV19 13 NA ASSIRDRDAYEQY
TRBV5-8 13 NA ASSDQGSNTDTQY
TRBV11-2 16 few ASSPWWRGHRETDTQY
TRBV12-3/TRBV12-4 10 many ASSTGVTEAF
TRBV7-3 14 many ASSSSGTSGEDEQF
TRBV7-2 13 many ASSPPDRDWSEQY
TRBV7-2 12 many ASSYLAGGDEQY
TRBV19 12 few ASSIRTINTEAF
TRBV10-3 13 many AISDNSGPNYEQY
TRBV18 14 few ASSSGTSFVWDTQY
TRBV7-9 11 many ASSFEGRETQY
TRBV28 13 NA ASSFSYSRTDTQY
TRBV27 13 few ASSLSRAPGNTIY
TRBV27 12 NA ASSRNPRLYGYT
TRBV10-3 12 NA AISESISNQPQH
TRBV27 12 NA ASRDRRWNEKLF
TRBV20-1 10 few SLEWLYNEQF
TRBV4-1 13 few ASSQGRQGKSEQY
TRBV6-1 14 many ASSKPRDIVNQPQH
TRBV11-2 9 NA ASSTRDEAF
TRBV29-1 17 many SVVGQALGLAGGGYEQY
TRBV7-9 12 few ASRPTGVGEKLF
TRBV28 11 many ASSLGTPNEQF
TRBV7-9 14 NA ASSSTAGSDGDTQY
TRBV20-1 10 NA SARDIELPQH
TRBV19 14 NA ASSPSGTEPLSEQY
TRBV19 13 NA ASSNSRSSYNEQF
TRBV7-9 10 few ASSLYEQDQY
TRBV4-1 13 NA ASSQEAGYTGELF
TRBV5-1 13 NA ASSLAEAGEKNYT
TRBV14 14 few ASSQVRRGTGDTQY